The 32 T cell receptor beta chains given below trace back to one sample, sequenced in a study of control samples from healthy donors and cancer patients. The data were produced by immunoSEQ multiplex PCR, yet TCRdb's version contains in-frame clones alone and is incomplete. The sample lists about 150,000 clones, nearly 95% occurring once. Sequencing was done on a sample of blood. Receptors were obtained from a middle-aged man in good health.

V gene TRBV9 combines with J gene TRBJ1-6; D is uncertain. CDR1 and CDR2 (germline): SGDLS, YYNGEE. CDR3 length: 15 amino acids. Trimming pared 0 bases from V and 4 bases from J, leaving 8 bases between. In nucleotides, the CDR3 is TGTGCCAGCAGCGTAGAGGCGTTATATAATTCACCCCTCCACTTT. This codes for CASSVEALYNSPLHF.

The table lists this clone with a count of one. This rearrangement joins TRBV27 to TRBJ1-2; 9 nucleotides align to TRBD1. Germline V lookup: CDR1 MNHEY, CDR2 SMNVEV (reference sequence). V gave up 8 bases and J gave up 3 bases; unmatched junction bases: 10. The CDR3 is 15 amino acids. The CDR3 loop reads CASLGHRGRHYGYTF. As DNA, the CDR3 is TGTGCCAGCCTAGGGCACAGGGGGCGTCACTATGGCTACACCTTC.

CDR3 DNA sequence: TGTGCCACCAGCAGAGTGCGGAGGACTAATGAAAAACTGTTTTTT. Translating gives CATSRVRRTNEKLFF. This chain connects TRBV15 to TRBJ1-4; D not certain. CDR3 length equals 15 residues. The V end was cut by 1 base, the J end by 2 bases, with 8 bases between. In germline, CDR1 is LNHNV, CDR2 YYDKDF (reference sequence).

This sequence joins TRBV30 and TRBJ2-7; TRBD2 might be the D (5 bases). The CDR3 contains 12 residues. V was shortened by 2 bases and J by 3 bases, with 8 bases between the two germline ends. Germline-derived CDR1 and CDR2 are GTSNPN and SVGIG (reference sequence). In DNA, the CDR3 is TGTGCCTGGAGTTTTGCGGGCTACGAGCAGTACTTC. Protein product: CAWSFAGYEQYF.

This chain uses TRBV23-1 with TRBJ2-7, with TRBD1 matching over 9 bases. TRBV23-1 belongs to the ORF category, with a function that is uncertain. Trimming at V came to 0 bases and at J to 1 base, leaving 13 bases not matched to a gene. The CDR3 length is 19 residues. The CDR3 protein is CASSQSVRKAGQGSYEQYF. CDR3 nucleotides: TGCGCCAGCAGTCAATCAGTAAGGAAAGCGGGACAGGGTTCCTACGAGCAGTACTTC.

This sequence joins TRBV20-1 and TRBJ1-2; 7 nucleotides agree with TRBD1. Trimming at V came to 3 bases and at J to 2 bases, leaving 6 bases not matched to a gene. From germline, CDR1 is DFQATT and CDR2 SNEGSKA (reference sequence). This CDR3 is built from 14 residues. CDR3: CSASNQGGNYGYTF. CDR3 coding DNA: TGCAGTGCTAGTAATCAGGGGGGAAACTATGGCTACACCTTC.

This clone was recorded only once. V usage is TRBV5-1 and J usage is TRBJ2-2; D gene ambiguous. The germline V gene encodes CDR1 SGHRS and CDR2 YFSETQ. This CDR3 is built from 13 residues. V was clipped by 5 bases and J by 0 bases, with 5 bases between them. The CDR3 loop reads CASRTPNTGELFF. CDR3 bases: TGCGCCAGCAGGACACCGAACACCGGGGAGCTGTTTTTT.

V is TRBV7-2 and J is TRBJ1-6; D not resolved. Per the germline V gene, CDR1 is SGHTA and CDR2 is FQGNSA. V lost 6 bases to trimming and J lost 8 bases, with 17 bases between them. The CDR3 loop spans 15 amino acids. The CDR3: CASRTLAFAHSPLHF. DNA of the CDR3: TGTGCCAGCAGAACTTTGGCCTTTGCGCATTCACCCCTCCACTTT.

This clone was found once. This chain links TRBV7-3 with TRBJ1-1; D unresolved. Germline lookup yields CDR1 SGHTA and CDR2 FQGTGA. V lost 1 base and J 0 bases, leaving 3 bases between the germline ends. This CDR3 spans 13 amino acids. Here the CDR3 reads CASSLSLNTEAFF. Written as DNA, the CDR3 is TGTGCCAGCAGCTTAAGCTTGAACACTGAAGCTTTCTTT.

V is TRBV30 and J is TRBJ1-2; D remains unclear. The V end was cut by 2 bases, the J end by 10 bases, with 11 bases between. The CDR3 has 11 residues. The germline V gene encodes CDR1 GTSNPN and CDR2 SVGIG (reference sequence). CDR3 DNA: TGTGCCTGGAGTTTGCCTAAGTCCTACACCTTC. The encoded protein is CAWSLPKSYTF.

This rearrangement joins TRBV3-1 (or the pseudogene TRBV3-2) to TRBJ2-2; the D is unclear. V was pared by 4 bases and J by 4 bases, with 10 bases between. Germline V gives CDR1 LGHDT, CDR2 YNNKEL (reference sequence). The CDR3 is 14 residues long. The CDR3 protein is CASSLQWGTGELFF. The CDR3 DNA reads TGTGCCAGCAGCCTCCAATGGGGCACCGGGGAGCTGTTTTTT.

The chain is built from TRBV27 and TRBJ2-7; 9 nucleotides line up with TRBD1. CDR1 is MNHEY and CDR2 is SMNVEV in the germline V gene (reference sequence). This CDR3 is 14 amino acids long. V lost 5 bases, J lost 4 bases, and 6 bases stayed unmatched. CDR3 loop: CASSIRDRVYEQYF. The CDR3 DNA sequence: TGTGCCAGCAGTATCCGGGACAGGGTATACGAGCAGTACTTC.

The V gene is TRBV7-3, the J gene TRBJ2-3, with D maybe TRBD2 (5 bases). Germline CDR1 and CDR2: SGHTA and FQGTGA. V dropped 4 bases and J dropped 5 bases, with 10 bases sitting between them. CDR3 length equals 13 residues. The CDR3 spells CASSSTREDTQYF. The CDR3 DNA reads TGTGCCAGCAGCTCAACTAGGGAAGATACGCAGTATTTT.

V usage is TRBV5-1 and J usage is TRBJ2-7, with 8 bases identical to TRBD1. In germline, CDR1 is SGHRS, CDR2 YFSETQ. The CDR3 has 16 residues. V dropped 4 bases and J dropped 0; count of bases not matched to a gene: 9. In DNA, the CDR3 is TGCGCCAGCAGCGTCGGACAGGGACAGTACTCCTACGAGCAGTACTTC. Protein product: CASSVGQGQYSYEQYF.

This clone was seen once. The chain links TRBV25-1 to TRBJ2-4; D ambiguous. CDR3 length equals 16 residues. The germline V and J ends were trimmed by 3 bases and 0 bases, with 12 bases remaining between them. Germline CDR1 is MGHDK and CDR2 is SYGVNS. CDR3 coding DNA: TGTGCCAGCAGTGAGACGGGCGTCATAGCCAAAAACATTCAGTACTTC. Residues: CASSETGVIAKNIQYF.

This chain uses TRBV19 with TRBJ2-5; D ambiguous. Trimming took off 5 bases at V and 1 base at J, with 8 bases between the two ends. Germline CDR1 is LNHDA and CDR2 is SQIVND (reference sequence). The CDR3 is 13 residues long. The CDR3 DNA reads as TGTGCCAGTAGTTTAATAACCCAAGAGACCCAGTACTTC. This sequence encodes CASSLITQETQYF.

The CDR3 DNA reads TGTGCCAGCAGCTTGCGGCTAGCGGGAGATATTGAGCAGTTCTTC. It translates to CASSLRLAGDIEQFF. The chain couples TRBV5-4 to TRBJ2-1, with 10 bases identical to TRBD2. CDR1 is SGHNT, CDR2 YYREEE, per germline (reference sequence). Trimming took 1 base from V and 9 from J; bases not matched to a gene: 7. The CDR3 loop spans 15 amino acids.

CDR3 DNA: TGTGCCAGTAGTTCGACATTGACGGGCAATCAGCCCCAGCATTTT. Protein sequence: CASSSTLTGNQPQHF. This chain joins TRBV19 and TRBJ1-5; D is uncertain. Germline V gene lookup returns CDR1 LNHDA and CDR2 SQIVND (reference sequence). The CDR3 sequence is 15 residues long. V was trimmed by 5 bases and J by 2 bases, leaving 13 bases between them.

The chain uses TRBV20-1 and TRBJ1-2; no firm D call. The CDR3 runs to 14 residues. CDR1 is DFQATT, CDR2 SNEGSKA, per germline (reference sequence). Between the trimmed V and J ends, which lost 7 bases and 0 bases, there was a span of 15 bases. The CDR3: CSDSSALTNYGYTF. The CDR3 region has the DNA TGCAGTGATAGTTCAGCGTTGACTAACTATGGCTACACCTTC.

J is TRBJ2-3 and V is TRBV5-4; possibly TRBD2 for D (5 bases). Trimming stripped 0 bases from V and 2 bases from J, with 7 bases between. Germline V lookup: CDR1 SGHNT, CDR2 YYREEE (reference sequence). The CDR3 spans 14 residues. CDR3 DNA: TGTGCCAGCAGCTTGGGTAGCGCCACAGATACGCAGTATTTT. The encoded protein is CASSLGSATDTQYF.

J is TRBJ1-2 and V is TRBV30, with TRBD1 matching 7 bases. The CDR3 sequence is 12 residues long. V dropped 4 bases and J dropped 4; count of bases not matched to a gene: 3. Germline assignment: CDR1 GTSNPN and CDR2 SVGIG (reference sequence). CDR3 in DNA: TGTGCCTGGACAGGGGGTGGCTATGGCTACACCTTC. It encodes CAWTGGGYGYTF.

This clone has just one count. J is TRBJ1-1 and V is TRBV19, with D possibly being TRBD1 (6 bases). Trimming took off 3 bases at V and 3 bases at J, with 17 bases between the two ends. The germline V gene has CDR1 LNHDA and CDR2 SQIVND (reference sequence). The CDR3 runs 16 residues. The CDR3 region has the DNA TGTGCCAGTAGTATGAGGACGGGGGCCATCTACACTGAAGCTTTCTTT. Amino acids: CASSMRTGAIYTEAFF.

The V gene is TRBV7-9, the J gene TRBJ2-7; D not resolved. CDR3 length: 12 residues. CDR1 SEHNR and CDR2 FQNEAQ come from the germline V gene (reference sequence). V was trimmed by 2 bases and J by 11 bases, leaving 13 bases between them. CDR3 sequence (DNA): TGTGCCAGCAGCTTAAGTGCAGACCAGGAGTACTTC. It specifies CASSLSADQEYF. The entire variable domain, with the rest obtained from reference TRBV7-9 and TRBJ2-7, is as follows: DTGVSQNPRHKITKRGQNVTFRCDPISEHNRLYWYRQTLGQGPEFLTYFQNEAQLEKSRLLSDRFSAERPKGSFSTLEIQRTEQGDSAMYLCASSLSADQEYFGPGTRLTVT.

The chain links TRBV14 to TRBJ1-2; D gene ambiguous. The CDR3 sequence is 12 residues long. Per germline, CDR1 SGHDN and CDR2 FVKESK. Trimming took 5 bases from V and 10 from J, leaving 14 bases between them. The CDR3 reads CASSYRREDYTF. CDR3 in DNA: TGTGCCAGCAGCTACCGAAGGGAGGACTACACCTTC. Full variable domain (missing parts from reference TRBV14 and TRBJ1-2): EAGVTQFPSHSVIEKGQTVTLRCDPISGHDNLYWYRRVMGKEIKFLLHFVKESKQDESGMPNNRFLAERTGGTYSTLKVQPAELEDSGVYFCASSYRREDYTFGSGTRLTVV.

The V and J genes are TRBV28 and TRBJ1-2; 8 bases align to TRBD1. The ends lost 3 bases at V and 3 bases at J; junction bases unmatched: 3. This CDR3 region has 14 residues. The germline gives CDR1 MDHEN, CDR2 SYDVKM. The CDR3 loop reads CASSFGQGHYGYTF. The CDR3 nucleotides read TGTGCCAGCAGTTTCGGACAGGGTCACTATGGCTACACCTTC.

V usage is TRBV6-5 and J usage is TRBJ2-3; TRBD2 might be the D (6 bases). Germline values: CDR1 MNHEY, CDR2 SVGAGI. The V gene lost 6 bases and the J gene lost 6 bases, with 19 bases spanning the gap. The CDR3 contains 15 residues. The chain's CDR3 is CASRKTGLLADTQYF. The CDR3 nucleotides read TGTGCCAGCAGGAAGACGGGACTCCTGGCCGATACGCAGTATTTT.

The chain carries TRBV28 and TRBJ1-5, with D possibly matching TRBD1 (6 bases). Looked up from germline, CDR1 is MDHEN and CDR2 is SYDVKM. The V gene lost 8 bases and the J gene lost 3 bases, with 14 bases spanning the gap. This CDR3 region has 14 residues. In nucleotides, the CDR3 is TGTGCCAGCCGTACCGGACAGTACAATCAGCCCCAGCATTTT. Its translation is CASRTGQYNQPQHF.

A few counts support this clone. The genes are TRBV3-1 (or the pseudogene TRBV3-2) and TRBJ1-2; a possible D gene is TRBD1 (5 bases). V was clipped by 0 bases and J by 3 bases, with 14 bases between them. Germline CDR1 LGHDT, CDR2 YNNKEL (reference sequence). This CDR3 region has 16 residues. CDR3 bases: TGTGCCAGCAGCCAAGATCAGGGATCGGTTGACTATGGCTACACCTTC. Protein product: CASSQDQGSVDYGYTF.

This clone has only one observation. The rearrangement uses TRBV28 and TRBJ1-2; the D is unclear. Trimming removed 5 bases at V and 8 bases at J, with 18 bases between. From germline, CDR1 is MDHEN and CDR2 SYDVKM. This CDR3 has 14 amino acids. The CDR3 protein is CASSPTQAISGYTF. CDR3 DNA: TGTGCCAGCAGTCCAACACAAGCTATTTCGGGCTACACCTTC.

The chain recombines TRBV11-3 with TRBJ2-1; D may match TRBD1 or TRBD2 (6 bases each). The CDR3 totals 15 residues. The V gene's germline CDR1 is SGHNT and CDR2 YENEEA. Trimming removed 0 bases at V and 8 bases at J, with 14 bases between. In nucleotides, the CDR3 is TGTGCCAGCAGCTTAGATCGGGGGCTTTGGGATGAGCAGTTCTTC. Translating it yields CASSLDRGLWDEQFF. The full variable domain, its missing parts supplied by reference TRBV11-3 and TRBJ2-1, is EAGVVQSPRYKIIEKKQPVAFWCNPISGHNTLYWYLQNLGQGPELLIRYENEEAVDDSQLPKDRFSAERLKGVDSTLKIQPAELGDSAVYLCASSLDRGLWDEQFFGPGTRLTVL.

V and J are TRBV5-1 and TRBJ1-1; D gene ambiguous. Looked up from germline, CDR1 is SGHRS and CDR2 is YFSETQ. Trimming removed 1 base from V and 5 bases from J, with 12 bases in between. The CDR3 loop spans 14 amino acids. The CDR3 sequence: CASSLRLGDTEAFF. In DNA, the CDR3 is TGCGCCAGCAGCTTGAGACTCGGGGATACTGAAGCTTTCTTT.

V gene TRBV11-2 combines with J gene TRBJ2-1; 11 nucleotides agree with TRBD2. This CDR3 contains 16 residues. Trimming cost V 0 bases and J 10 bases; bases outside gene matches: 8. The germline V gene has CDR1 SGHAT and CDR2 FQNNGV. CDR3 coding DNA: TGTGCCAGCAGCTTAGAACTAGCGGGAGTTGTCCTCGAGCAGTTCTTC. Translating it yields CASSLELAGVVLEQFF.